Below, 24 T cell receptor beta chains from the same sample are listed, as sequenced in a study of early T cells in non-severe SARS-CoV-2 infection. MiXCR, applied by TCRdb to the 5' RACE reads, yields one record per CDR3 protein. The data contain tens of thousands of distinct CDR3 sequences, roughly 5.6% of them singletons. Input material: whole blood. The source of these receptors is an adult who was a healthcare worker with PCR-confirmed SARS-CoV-2 infection or an uninfected control (not recorded which).

This clonotype has only a few counts. The chain joins TRBV11-2 to TRBJ2-5, with D uncertain. Trimming removed 0 bases at V and 6 bases at J, with 5 bases between. Germline CDR1 and CDR2: SGHAT and FQNNGV. The CDR3 loop spans 12 amino acids. The CDR3 nucleotides are TGTGCCAGCAGCTTAGATCAACAGACCCAGTACTTC. The encoded protein is CASSLDQQTQYF.

This chain uses TRBV29-1 with TRBJ2-3; 9 bases map to TRBD1. Trimming cost V 4 bases and J 3 bases; bases outside gene matches: 2. Germline-derived CDR1 and CDR2 are SQVTM and ANQGSEA. The CDR3 totals 13 residues. CDR3 nucleotide sequence: TGCAGCGTTGTGGGACAGGGAACAGATACGCAGTATTTT. The encoded protein is CSVVGQGTDTQYF.

This clonotype was detected many times. This chain links TRBV29-1 with TRBJ1-4, with D possibly matching TRBD1 (6 bases). Per germline, CDR1 SQVTM and CDR2 ANQGSEA. This CDR3 contains 13 residues. V lost 6 bases to trimming and J lost 8 bases, with 16 bases between them. The CDR3 bases are TGCAGCGTCGCCACACAGGGAAAGGAAAAACTGTTTTTT. Protein: CSVATQGKEKLFF. The full variable domain, rest sourced from reference TRBV29-1 and TRBJ1-4, is SAVISQKPSRDICQRGTSLTIQCQVDSQVTMMFWYRQQPGQSLTLIATANQGSEATYESGFVIDKFPISRPNLTFSTLTVSNMSPEDSSIYLCSVATQGKEKLFFGSGTQLSVL.

This clonotype was picked up many times. V is TRBV5-1 and J is TRBJ2-5; D possibly uses TRBD1 or TRBD2 (5 bases each). The V end was cut by 5 bases, the J end by 1 base, with 18 bases between. The CDR3 runs to 16 residues. CDR1 and CDR2 (germline): SGHRS, YFSETQ. The CDR3 loop is CASRLVFAGTQETQYF. CDR3 bases: TGCGCCAGCAGACTTGTTTTCGCAGGGACCCAAGAGACCCAGTACTTC.

This clonotype was seen many times. The chain joins TRBV12-3 or TRBV12-4 to TRBJ1-1, with D possibly TRBD1 on 5 matching bases. The CDR3 has 13 amino acids. V was shortened by 3 bases and J by 5 bases, with 10 bases between the two germline ends. The CDR3 bases are TGTGCCAGCAGTTTGCAGGGTAGGACTGAAGCTTTCTTT. This encodes CASSLQGRTEAFF.

This clonotype was observed at least ten times. The chain employs TRBV5-6 and TRBJ2-5, with D unclear. V was shortened by 3 bases and J by 5 bases, with 5 bases between the two germline ends. The germline CDR1 and CDR2 sequences are SGHDT and YYEEEE. CDR3 length: 11 residues. CDR3 residues: CASSYLETQYF. In DNA, the CDR3 is TGTGCCAGCAGCTACCTGGAGACCCAGTACTTC.

The chain has TRBV15 and TRBJ2-7; D assignment may be TRBD1 or TRBD2 (6 bases each). The CDR3 totals 20 residues. V was shortened by 2 bases and J by 5 bases, with 31 bases between the two germline ends. Per germline, CDR1 LNHNV and CDR2 YYDKDF (reference sequence). CDR3 in DNA: TGTGCCACCAGCAGATCCAGGACAGCCGTTCGGCGGGAAGGGGATCACGAGCAGTACTTC. Translation: CATSRSRTAVRREGDHEQYF.

In its sample, this clonotype was seen many times. This chain uses TRBV18 with TRBJ2-7; D possibly corresponds to TRBD2 (5 bases). Germline CDR1 is KGHSH and CDR2 is LQKENI. CDR3 length equals 14 residues. V was cut by 2 bases and J by 0 bases, with 8 bases left in between. In DNA, the CDR3 is TGTGCCAGCTCACCATCGACTACCTCCTACGAGCAGTACTTC. Residues: CASSPSTTSYEQYF.

This clonotype came up many times. The genes are TRBV3-1 and TRBJ2-3, with D tentatively TRBD1 or TRBD2 (7 bases each). Trimming stripped 2 bases from V and 3 bases from J, with 12 bases between. The CDR3 runs to 15 residues. The germline V gene encodes CDR1 LGHDT and CDR2 YNNKEL (reference sequence). CDR3 residues: CASSQPGGETDTQYF. The CDR3 region has the DNA TGTGCCAGCAGCCAACCAGGGGGGGAGACAGATACGCAGTATTTT.

This clonotype was recorded at least ten times. The V gene is TRBV7-8, the J gene TRBJ1-2, with 9 positions matching TRBD1. V lost 2 bases and J lost 6; bases outside the gene matches: 1. The CDR3 loop spans 13 amino acids. The germline V gene encodes CDR1 SGHVS and CDR2 FQNEAQ. The DNA for the CDR3 is TGTGCCAGCAGCTTAACAGGGGGCAATGGCTACACCTTC. Encoded protein: CASSLTGGNGYTF.

This clonotype was seen at least ten times. The CDR3 DNA reads as TGTGCCAGCAGCCAATATGAGGAGCTGTCTATGGGCTACACCTTC. This encodes CASSQYEELSMGYTF. V usage is TRBV3-1 and J usage is TRBJ1-2, with D unclear. Germline CDR1 reads LGHDT; CDR2 reads YNNKEL (reference sequence). V lost 2 bases and J 8 bases, leaving 18 bases between the germline ends. The CDR3 has 15 amino acids.

This clonotype occurred many times. This chain links TRBV14 with TRBJ2-7; 11 bases fit TRBD1. The CDR3 has 17 amino acids. J lost 5 bases, V lost 3 bases, and 12 bases had no gene match. Germline V gene lookup returns CDR1 SGHDN and CDR2 FVKESK. DNA for the CDR3: TGTGCCAGCAGCCAGTGGGACAGGGGGTATATAAGAAACGAGCAGTACTTC. Protein sequence: CASSQWDRGYIRNEQYF.

This clonotype was found many times. The V and J genes are TRBV5-6 and TRBJ2-1; 13 nucleotides agree with TRBD2. The junction had 17 bases not matched to a gene; V was cut back by 4 bases and J by 7 bases. Germline CDR1 SGHDT, CDR2 YYEEEE. This CDR3 contains 19 residues. The CDR3 loop reads CASSPGPRTSGSRANEQFF. CDR3 nucleotides: TGTGCCAGCAGCCCAGGACCCAGGACTAGCGGGAGTAGAGCAAATGAGCAGTTCTTC.

This clonotype was counted ten times or more. This rearrangement joins TRBV5-1 to TRBJ2-1; TRBD2 aligns across 14 bases. Germline lookup yields CDR1 SGHRS and CDR2 YFSETQ. This CDR3 comprises 16 residues. V lost 4 bases, J lost 6 bases, and 6 bases stayed unmatched. This CDR3 is CASSAGTSGGPNEQFF. DNA of the CDR3: TGCGCCAGCAGCGCCGGGACTAGCGGGGGACCCAATGAGCAGTTCTTC.

Ten or more counts support this clonotype. This chain joins TRBV19 and TRBJ1-1, with 9 bases lining up with TRBD1. CDR1 LNHDA and CDR2 SQIVND come from the germline V gene (reference sequence). The CDR3 spans 13 residues. J was trimmed by 4 bases and V by 11 bases; bases with no gene match: 8. Here the CDR3 DNA reads TGTGCCGTCAACAGGGGGCTGGGCACTGAAGCTTTCTTT. Protein sequence: CAVNRGLGTEAFF.

This clonotype showed up many times. V is TRBV6-1 and J is TRBJ2-7; possibly TRBD1 or TRBD2 for D (6 bases each). V was pared by 10 bases and J by 1 base, with 20 bases between. CDR1 and CDR2 from the germline V gene are MNHNS and SASEGT. The CDR3 extends over 15 amino acids. For the CDR3, the DNA is TGTGCCACCACCCCCGGGGGCAGCAATTCCTACGAGCAGTACTTC. Protein: CATTPGGSNSYEQYF.

The gene calls are TRBV27 and TRBJ2-3, with 10 bases aligning to TRBD2. The J segment lost 1 base and the V segment lost 5 bases, leaving 6 bases of the junction unmatched. Looked up from germline, CDR1 is MNHEY and CDR2 is SMNVEV (reference sequence). This CDR3 is built from 16 residues. The CDR3, as DNA: TGTGCCAGCAGTCCCTACCTAGCGGGGGGCACAGATACGCAGTATTTT. This encodes CASSPYLAGGTDTQYF.

With regard to this clonotype: This may be a read error: a much more frequent sequence differs by one nucleotide. The chain couples TRBV7-9 to TRBJ1-6; D is uncertain. In germline, CDR1 is SEHNR, CDR2 FQNEAQ (reference sequence). Trimming took 4 bases from V and 13 from J, leaving 8 bases between them. The CDR3 totals 11 residues. The CDR3 coding sequence is TGTGCCAGCAGCTGGATAGGTCCCCTCCACTTT. It yields the protein CASSWIGPLHF.

This clonotype appeared many times. The chain uses TRBV10-2 and TRBJ2-7; TRBD2 is a possible D gene (6 bases). V was cut by 1 base and J by 6 bases, with 10 bases left in between. The CDR3 consists of 13 residues. Germline CDR1 reads WSHSY; CDR2 reads SAAADI. The CDR3 here is CASSEYTAGEQYF. DNA of the CDR3: TGCGCCAGCAGTGAGTACACAGCGGGCGAGCAGTACTTC.

This clonotype was counted ten times or more. This chain's CDR3 is CASSSIDRGTEETQYF. The CDR3 DNA reads as TGTGCCAGCAGCTCTATCGACAGGGGGACGGAGGAGACCCAGTACTTC. J is TRBJ2-5 and V is TRBV7-2, with TRBD1 matching over 9 bases. Germline V CDR1 and CDR2: SGHTA, FQGNSA. V shed 4 bases and J 5 bases; nucleotides not matched to a gene: 11. The CDR3 sequence is 16 residues long.

This clonotype was counted ten times or more. J is TRBJ1-1 and V is TRBV6-2 or TRBV6-3; 11 nucleotides align to TRBD1. CDR1 is MNHEY and CDR2 is SVGEGT in the germline V gene. The CDR3 has 16 amino acids. Trimming took 7 bases from V and 5 from J; bases not matched to a gene: 12. CDR3 in amino acids: CASNQGQGAVVTEAFF. CDR3 sequence (DNA): TGTGCCAGCAATCAAGGACAGGGGGCGGTCGTTACTGAAGCTTTCTTT.

This clonotype has only a few counts. The chain is built from TRBV11-2 and TRBJ2-2; D is ambiguous. V lost 3 bases, J lost 6 bases, and 5 bases lay in between. Germline V gives CDR1 SGHAT, CDR2 FQNNGV. The CDR3 is 12 amino acids. CDR3 sequence: CASSFESGELFF. In nucleotides, the CDR3 is TGTGCCAGCAGCTTTGAATCCGGGGAGCTGTTTTTT.

This clonotype turned up a few times. This chain uses TRBV5-1 with TRBJ1-2; TRBD1 agrees at 7 bases. The germline V gene encodes CDR1 SGHRS and CDR2 YFSETQ. Unmatched junction bases numbered 0, after V lost 0 bases and J lost 4 bases. The CDR3 has 13 amino acids. The CDR3 DNA is TGCGCCAGCAGCTTGGCAGGGGGCTATGGCTACACCTTC. As protein: CASSLAGGYGYTF. The full variable domain, completed using reference TRBV5-1 and TRBJ1-2, is KAGVTQTPRYLIKTRGQQVTLSCSPISGHRSVSWYQQTPGQGLQFLFEYFSETQRNKGNFPGRFSGRQFSNSRSEMNVSTLELGDSALYLCASSLAGGYGYTFGSGTRLTVV.

This chain uses TRBV10-3 with TRBJ2-2; perhaps TRBD2 as D (6 bases). In germline, CDR1 is ENHRY, CDR2 SYGVKD. This CDR3 contains 14 residues. V lost 8 bases, J lost 0 bases, and 10 bases lay in between. The CDR3 loop reads CAIGTESNTGELFF. In nucleotides, the CDR3 is TGTGCCATCGGGACTGAATCGAACACCGGGGAGCTGTTTTTT.